This entry features one T cell receptor beta chain sequence. This record comes from a study of preoperative IRX-2 immunotherapy in early breast cancer. As to treatment: preoperative locoregional IRX-2 cytokine immunotherapy. Preoperative locoregional IRX-2 cytokine immunotherapy was tested in the phase Ib source study. The CDR3 length is 15 residues. CDR1 is SGHNT and CDR2 is YYREEE in the germline V gene (reference sequence). V was pared by 4 bases and J by 6 bases, with 8 bases of the junction left unmatched. This table comes from immunoSEQ multiplex PCR, and its TCRdb copy is limited to in-frame clones, with some not included. The table lists roughly 43,000 clones, about 95% of them singletons.

The chain joins TRBV5-4 to TRBJ1-2, with 11 nucleotides matching TRBD1. The specimen comprised tumor tissue, sampled after IRX-2 immunotherapy. The TCR sequence derives from a human donor with breast cancer. The CDR3 coding sequence is TGTGCCAGCAGCCCGACGGGGACAGGGGGGAATGGCTACACCTTC. It specifies CASSPTGTGGNGYTF.